Listed below are T cell receptor beta chains from one sample, sequenced in a study of T cell repertoires in cytomegalovirus infection. TCRdb processed the reads anew with MiXCR; each CDR3 protein has one entry. The sample holds hundreds of thousands of distinct CDR3 sequences, about a third seen once. Sequenced: PBMCs. Source of these receptors: a human donor in good health (CMV status not recorded). Some clones in this sample may be carry-over from other donors' samples. The CDR3 runs from the conserved cysteine through the conserved F or W. D genes are given only for firm matches. Clone size, where shown, is once, few, many, or a class for clones that have expanded.

d_call: TRBD1; v_call: TRBV7-9; j_call: TRBJ1-5; clone_size: few; cdr3_aa: CASSLAGQGRNQPQHF; cdr3_nt: TGTGCCAGCAGCTTAGCGGGACAGGGAAGGAATCAGCCCCAGCATTTT
d_call: .; v_call: TRBV7-9; j_call: TRBJ2-2; clone_size: few; cdr3_aa: CASSLKRDQGELFF; cdr3_nt: TGTGCCAGCAGCTTAAAAAGGGACCAGGGGGAGCTGTTTTTT
d_call: .; v_call: TRBV12-3/TRBV12-4; j_call: TRBJ2-5; clone_size: few; cdr3_aa: CASSPPPEGTQYF; cdr3_nt: TGTGCCAGCAGTCCTCCCCCTGAGGGGACCCAGTACTTC
d_call: .; v_call: TRBV28; j_call: TRBJ2-7; clone_size: many; cdr3_aa: CASGLSQGSEQYF; cdr3_nt: TGTGCCAGCGGATTATCACAGGGAAGCGAGCAGTACTTC
d_call: .; v_call: TRBV6-5; j_call: TRBJ2-1; clone_size: .; cdr3_aa: CASSYRLFSSYNEQFF; cdr3_nt: TGTGCCAGCAGTTACAGACTCTTCAGCTCCTACAATGAGCAGTTCTTC
d_call: .; v_call: TRBV20-1; j_call: TRBJ1-1; clone_size: .; cdr3_aa: CSAPGTTNTEAFF; cdr3_nt: TGCAGTGCACCCGGGACAACGAACACTGAAGCTTTCTTT
d_call: TRBD2; v_call: TRBV5-6; j_call: TRBJ2-1; clone_size: .; cdr3_aa: CASRGGTSGYNEQFF; cdr3_nt: TGTGCCAGCAGGGGGGGGACTAGCGGCTACAATGAGCAGTTCTTC
d_call: .; v_call: TRBV5-6; j_call: TRBJ1-4; clone_size: .; cdr3_aa: CASSSIPGKLFF; cdr3_nt: TGTGCCAGCAGCTCGATACCAGGGAAACTGTTTTTT
d_call: TRBD1; v_call: TRBV2; j_call: TRBJ2-1; clone_size: .; cdr3_aa: CASSRVGGRRSYNEQFF; cdr3_nt: TGTGCCAGCAGTAGGGTAGGGGGCCGACGCTCCTACAATGAGCAGTTCTTC
d_call: .; v_call: TRBV5-6; j_call: TRBJ1-2; clone_size: few; cdr3_aa: CASSFRVQLGGYTF; cdr3_nt: TGTGCCAGCAGCTTCCGGGTCCAACTAGGAGGCTACACCTTC
d_call: TRBD2; v_call: TRBV28; j_call: TRBJ2-1; clone_size: once; cdr3_aa: CASSKRGGNEQFF; cdr3_nt: TGTGCCAGCAGTAAGCGGGGGGGCAATGAGCAGTTCTTC
d_call: .; v_call: TRBV11-2; j_call: TRBJ2-2; clone_size: .; cdr3_aa: CASSSLRNPITGELFF; cdr3_nt: TGTGCCAGCAGCTCGCTTAGGAACCCGATCACCGGGGAGCTGTTTTTT
d_call: .; v_call: TRBV18; j_call: TRBJ2-5; clone_size: few; cdr3_aa: CASSSAQETQYF; cdr3_nt: TGTGCCAGCTCCTCGGCTCAAGAGACCCAGTACTTC
d_call: .; v_call: TRBV25-1; j_call: TRBJ1-5; clone_size: few; cdr3_aa: CASSEFTVGRGALRNQPQHF; cdr3_nt: TGTGCCAGCAGTGAATTCACAGTGGGCAGGGGTGCTTTAAGGAATCAGCCCCAGCATTTT